The 2 T cell receptor beta chains listed next were all sequenced from one sample in a study of blood T cell repertoires in COVID-19. The assay was immunoSEQ multiplex PCR, and TCRdb's table has in-frame clones only and misses some. The sample shows about 140,000 clones, about 83% of them seen only once. Material for sequencing was PBMCs or T cells enriched from blood (not recorded which). These receptors all stem from a woman between 50 and 59 years old with acute COVID-19.

J is TRBJ1-2 and V is TRBV19; 8 bases agree with TRBD1. Germline CDR1 reads LNHDA; CDR2 reads SQIVND (reference sequence). CDR3 length: 14 residues. J gave up 7 bases and V 1 base, and 5 bases lay outside the gene matches. The CDR3 coding sequence is TGTGCCAGTAGTATAGGGACAGGGAGTATTGGCTACACCTTC. It yields the protein CASSIGTGSIGYTF.

The chain recombines TRBV27 with TRBJ1-5; D call uncertain. The germline V and J ends were trimmed by 6 bases and 5 bases, with 11 bases remaining between them. Per germline, CDR1 MNHEY and CDR2 SMNVEV (reference sequence). CDR3 length: 13 residues. The CDR3 loop reads CASSLLPDQPQHF. DNA for the CDR3: TGTGCCAGCAGCCTATTGCCGGATCAGCCCCAGCATTTT.